This entry lists 20 T cell receptor beta chains sequenced from one sample in a study of blood T cell repertoires in COVID-19. Profiling relied on immunoSEQ multiplex PCR, and the TCRdb table lists in-frame clones only, not all of them. The sample holds 250,000 or so clones, about 82% seen once. What was sequenced was PBMCs or T cells enriched from blood (not recorded which). The receptors stem from a woman aged 50 to 60 who had recovered from COVID-19.

The chain combines TRBV28 with TRBJ1-2; no clear D. Germline CDR1 reads MDHEN; CDR2 reads SYDVKM. This CDR3 region has 16 residues. V was trimmed by 6 bases and J by 0 bases, leaving 17 bases between them. The CDR3 sequence is CASSLIIRISNYGYTF. CDR3 nucleotide sequence: TGTGCCAGCAGCTTGATAATCAGGATTTCTAACTATGGCTACACCTTC.

V usage is TRBV6-5 and J usage is TRBJ1-5; a possible D gene is TRBD1 (5 bases). The CDR3 has 14 residues. The germline CDR1 and CDR2 sequences are MNHEY and SVGAGI. V lost 4 bases, J lost 2 bases, and 9 bases lay in between. The CDR3: CASSSSTGNQPQHF. In DNA, the CDR3 is TGTGCCAGCAGTTCCTCGACAGGCAATCAGCCCCAGCATTTT.

V and J are TRBV29-1 and TRBJ1-2; a possible D gene is TRBD1 (5 bases). Germline V lookup: CDR1 SQVTM, CDR2 ANQGSEA. Trimming removed 1 base from V and 8 bases from J, with 14 bases in between. This CDR3 spans 13 amino acids. The DNA of the CDR3 is TGCAGCGTTGAAGGGAGACAGCCTGGAGGCTACACCTTC. It is translated as CSVEGRQPGGYTF.

The chain couples TRBV30 to TRBJ1-3, with D possibly TRBD1 on 6 matching bases. The V gene's germline CDR1 is GTSNPN and CDR2 SVGIG (reference sequence). This CDR3 spans 16 amino acids. Trimming removed 4 bases at V and 3 bases at J, with 19 bases between. CDR3 sequence: CAWTKQGMSFGNTIYF. In nucleotides, the CDR3 is TGTGCCTGGACGAAACAGGGTATGAGTTTTGGAAACACCATATATTTT.

This rearrangement joins TRBV4-3 to TRBJ2-1; 8 bases map to TRBD2. The CDR3 consists of 18 residues. Germline CDR1 is LGHNA and CDR2 is YSLEER. Trimming removed 1 base from V and 11 bases from J; junction bases left unmatched: 19. CDR3 residues: CASSQATSAISRSLKQFF. The CDR3 DNA sequence: TGCGCCAGCAGCCAAGCGACTAGCGCAATCTCTCGTAGTCTCAAGCAGTTCTTC.

The chain couples TRBV15 to TRBJ2-3; D is possibly TRBD2 (6 bases). V was trimmed by 0 bases and J by 4 bases, leaving 8 bases between them. Per germline, CDR1 LNHNV and CDR2 YYDKDF (reference sequence). This CDR3 contains 14 residues. CDR3 DNA sequence: TGTGCCACCAGCAGAGATCTAGCGTCAGATACGCAGTATTTT. The encoded protein is CATSRDLASDTQYF.

The V call is TRBV30, the J call TRBJ1-1; D not certain. V was clipped by 4 bases and J by 1 base, with 10 bases between them. The CDR3 covers 13 residues. Looked up from germline, CDR1 is GTSNPN and CDR2 is SVGIG (reference sequence). CDR3 coding DNA: TGTGCCTGGACGGTCTGGGCGAACACTGAAGCTTTCTTT. This translates into CAWTVWANTEAFF. Full variable domain (rest looked up from reference TRBV30 and TRBJ1-1): SQTIHQWPATLVQPVGSPLSLECTVEGTSNPNLYWYRQAAGRGLQLLFYSVGIGQISSEVPQNLSASRPQDRQFILSSKKLLLSDSGFYLCAWTVWANTEAFFGQGTRLTVV.

This clone has more than one count but fewer than ten. The V and J genes are TRBV7-2 and TRBJ1-1, with unresolved D. The CDR3 is 14 residues long. V shed 2 bases and J shed 1 base, with 8 bases lying between them. Germline CDR1 SGHTA, CDR2 FQGNSA. The CDR3: CASSLTNQNTEAFF. Written as DNA, the CDR3 is TGTGCCAGCAGCTTAACAAACCAGAACACTGAAGCTTTCTTT.

This clone was recorded once. This rearrangement joins TRBV28 to TRBJ1-5; perhaps TRBD1 as D (6 bases). Germline V gives CDR1 MDHEN, CDR2 SYDVKM. The CDR3 covers 16 residues. Trimming removed 2 bases from V and 2 bases from J, with 13 bases in between. CDR3 in amino acids: CASSLLAGAGNQPQHF. CDR3 nucleotides: TGTGCCAGCAGTTTACTTGCAGGGGCTGGCAATCAGCCCCAGCATTTT.

This clone has only one observation. The rearrangement links TRBV30 to TRBJ1-3, with D perhaps TRBD1 (6 bases). The V end was cut by 4 bases, the J end by 0 bases, with 16 bases between. This CDR3 is built from 16 residues. Germline assignment: CDR1 GTSNPN and CDR2 SVGIG (reference sequence). This CDR3 is CAWTPQGFLSGNTIYF. The CDR3 region has the DNA TGTGCCTGGACTCCACAGGGATTTCTCTCTGGAAACACCATATATTTT.

The chain links TRBV6-1 to TRBJ1-5; D gene ambiguous. This CDR3 is built from 15 residues. V was cut by 2 bases and J by 2 bases, with 10 bases left in between. The germline gives CDR1 MNHNS, CDR2 SASEGT. CDR3 DNA sequence: TGTGCCAGCAGTGAATATCTTTCGGGCAATCAGCCCCAGCATTTT. Amino acid sequence: CASSEYLSGNQPQHF.

The rearrangement joins TRBV7-9 to TRBJ2-2, with TRBD1 identical over 7 bases. This CDR3 comprises 19 residues. Germline V lookup: CDR1 SEHNR, CDR2 FQNEAQ (reference sequence). Germline trimming cut 0 bases from V and 4 bases from J; bases unmatched to any gene: 14. The CDR3 DNA is TGTGCCAGCAGCTTAGCGCCCCGGACAGGCCGGGTCCTCACCGGGGAGCTGTTTTTT. Protein: CASSLAPRTGRVLTGELFF.

This chain joins TRBV29-1 and TRBJ2-3; 11 bases fit TRBD2. This CDR3 has 16 amino acids. Trimming took 3 bases from V and 2 from J; bases not matched to a gene: 7. Germline CDR1 and CDR2: SQVTM and ANQGSEA. Written as DNA, the CDR3 is TGCAGCGTTGAGTCAAGACTAGCGGGAATCACAGATACGCAGTATTTT. This gives the protein CSVESRLAGITDTQYF.

This clone was picked up a small number of times. The CDR3 bases are TGTGCCAGCAGCTCAGGACAGGGGGTATACGAGCAGTACTTC. Amino acid sequence: CASSSGQGVYEQYF. The chain combines TRBV7-8 with TRBJ2-7, with 10 nucleotides matching TRBD1. There are 14 residues in the CDR3. The V segment lost 4 bases and the J segment 4 bases; nucleotides outside the gene matches: 4. CDR1 is SGHVS, CDR2 FQNEAQ, per germline.

The V and J genes are TRBV5-1 and TRBJ2-7, with 9 bases aligning to TRBD1. This CDR3 comprises 15 residues. The V gene end was trimmed by 3 bases and the J gene end by 0 bases; junction bases not matched to a gene: 4. Germline V CDR1 and CDR2: SGHRS, YFSETQ. The CDR3 DNA is TGCGCCAGCAGCTCGGACAGGGGTAGCTCCTACGAGCAGTACTTC. Amino acids: CASSSDRGSSYEQYF.

This clone was seen only once. The chain recombines TRBV5-5 with TRBJ1-1; tentatively, D is TRBD1 (6 bases). The V gene's germline CDR1 is SGHKS and CDR2 YYEKEE (reference sequence). The CDR3 sequence is 12 residues long. V was pared by 3 bases and J by 6 bases, with 9 bases between. The CDR3 loop reads CASSWDKAEAFF. The CDR3 DNA follows: TGTGCCAGCAGCTGGGACAAGGCTGAAGCTTTCTTT.

V and J are TRBV29-1 and TRBJ1-4, with D possibly being TRBD1 (6 bases). CDR1 and CDR2 from the germline V gene are SQVTM and ANQGSEA. The V end lost 6 bases, the J end lost 5 bases, and 13 bases lay between the germline ends. CDR3 length: 13 amino acids. DNA for the CDR3: TGCAGCGTGGGGGGGGCAGGGAATGAAAAACTGTTTTTT. Protein: CSVGGAGNEKLFF.

This clone appeared a few times. V and J are TRBV28 and TRBJ1-2; D unresolved. CDR3 size: 15 residues. Per germline, CDR1 MDHEN and CDR2 SYDVKM. V lost 7 bases to trimming and J lost 5 bases, with 20 bases between them. The DNA for the CDR3 is TGTGCCAGCACCACCTCTCTCACAGACCTGTATGGCTACACCTTC. Translation gives CASTTSLTDLYGYTF.

The chain employs TRBV9 and TRBJ1-1; D possibly corresponds to TRBD1 (6 bases). CDR3 size: 15 residues. In germline, CDR1 is SGDLS, CDR2 YYNGEE. V shed 5 bases and J shed 0 bases, with 14 bases lying between them. The CDR3 DNA follows: TGTGCCAGCAGTGGGGGCCTTAGGATGAACACTGAAGCTTTCTTT. Translating gives CASSGGLRMNTEAFF. The full variable domain, rest sourced from reference TRBV9 and TRBJ1-1, is DSGVTQTPKHLITATGQRVTLRCSPRSGDLSVYWYQQSLDQGLQFLIQYYNGEERAKGNILERFSAQQFPDLHSELNLSSLELGDSALYFCASSGGLRMNTEAFFGQGTRLTVV.

This clone was detected only once. V gene TRBV30 combines with J gene TRBJ1-2; D not resolved. Trimming took off 2 bases at V and 2 bases at J, with 9 bases between the two ends. CDR3 size: 13 residues. Looked up from germline, CDR1 is GTSNPN and CDR2 is SVGIG (reference sequence). Here the CDR3 DNA reads TGTGCCTGGAGTCCAGGATCCAACTATGGCTACACCTTC. The encoded protein is CAWSPGSNYGYTF.